This T cell receptor beta chain originates from a study of blood T cell repertoires in COVID-19. Study context: Whether acute or convalescent, the COVID-19 samples came from the United States, Italy and Spain. PBMCs, B-cell-depleted T cells, or T cells were the source of the cDNA or gDNA that made up the material.

Germline lookup yields CDR1 MNHEY and CDR2 SVGAGI. V lost 5 bases and J lost 7; bases outside the gene matches: 6. The CDR3 has 15 amino acids. Under the authors' procedure: Estimation of nucleated cell counts was performed using reference gene primer amplification. The table came from immunoSEQ multiplex PCR; TCRdb's copy has only in-frame clones and leaves some out. V, J and clone size are those of that table, while D and trimming were read from the DNA. This sample has roughly 350,000 clones; more than 75% occur once, and the top ten carry approximately 3.5%. The rearrangement links TRBV6-5 to TRBJ2-1; 12 positions match TRBD1. The sequencing input was peripheral blood. This TCR came from a woman between 18 and 29 years old who had recovered from COVID-19. The CDR3 nucleotides are TGTGCCAGCAGTCCTCGGGACAGGGGGCGGAATGAGCAGTTCTTC. Its translation: CASSPRDRGRNEQFF.